This T cell receptor beta chain was documented in a study of OX40 agonist ivuxolimab in advanced cancers. Germline lookup yields CDR1 KGHSH and CDR2 LQKENI. V was clipped by 2 bases and J by 3 bases, with 14 bases between them. This CDR3 contains 15 residues. Generated by immunoSEQ multiplex PCR, the TCRdb table keeps only in-frame clones and is missing some. This sample has 25,000 to 40,000 clones, with roughly 89% found just once. With respect to this clone: The antigen is undetermined.

Study-wide points: Blood T cells, both CD4+ and CD8+, expanded clonally by week 6 at 0.1 to 3.0 mg/kg. Expanded clones tended on average to be more numerous among CD8+ T cells than CD4+.

The source is an adult with an advanced solid tumor such as melanoma, head and neck, liver or kidney cancer. The chain recombines TRBV18 with TRBJ2-7, with D hard to call. The specimen was CD4+ or CD8+ T cells sorted from blood, collected in a trial of the OX40 agonist ivuxolimab. The CDR3 nucleotides read TGTGCCAGCTCACCATTAGTAGGGCCCAACTACGAGCAGTACTTC. This codes for CASSPLVGPNYEQYF.